This passage covers 8 T cell receptor beta chains from one sample sequenced in a study of T-cell memory formation after mild COVID-19. TCRdb independently ran MiXCR on the 5' RACE reads; one entry per CDR3 protein. The data show 350,000 to 500,000 distinct CDR3 sequences, 15% to 20% seen once. The source material was PBMCs or a T cell subset sorted from them (not recorded which). The receptor set was obtained from a young man who had mild COVID-19 (a few samples of this study predate the infection). Cell type and time point are not known.

This sequence joins TRBV12-3 or TRBV12-4 and TRBJ2-2; 7 positions match TRBD1. The CDR3 spans 15 residues. Unmatched junction bases numbered 13, after V lost 10 bases and J lost 5 bases. The chain's CDR3 is CATTREQGYTGELFF. For the CDR3, the DNA is TGTGCCACCACGAGGGAACAGGGGTATACCGGGGAGCTGTTTTTT.

This clonotype was counted ten times or more. The chain employs TRBV6-2 or TRBV6-3 and TRBJ2-2, with 8 nucleotides matching TRBD1. The CDR3 totals 13 residues. Germline V gene data show CDR1 as MNHEY and CDR2 as SVGEGT. After removal of 4 bases from V and 5 bases from J, the junction contained 0 bases not matched to a gene. CDR3 in DNA: TGTGCCAGCAGTTGGACAGGGACCGGGGAGCTGTTTTTT. This sequence encodes CASSWTGTGELFF.

This rearrangement joins TRBV19 to TRBJ1-1; TRBD1 matches at 9 bases. This CDR3 has 15 residues. Trimming cost V 8 bases and J 5 bases; bases outside gene matches: 12. In germline, CDR1 is LNHDA, CDR2 SQIVND (reference sequence). CDR3 amino acids: CASGSGTGGWTEAFF. In nucleotides, the CDR3 is TGTGCCAGTGGATCCGGTACAGGGGGCTGGACTGAAGCTTTCTTT.

The rearrangement uses TRBV5-8 and TRBJ2-7; TRBD1 agrees at 8 bases. This CDR3 region has 16 residues. Per the germline V gene, CDR1 is SGHTS and CDR2 is YDEGEE. The V gene end was trimmed by 0 bases and the J gene end by 0 bases; junction bases not matched to a gene: 5. The CDR3 sequence is CASSLVKGTGSYEQYF. The CDR3 DNA follows: TGTGCCAGCAGCTTGGTGAAGGGGACAGGCTCCTACGAGCAGTACTTC.

In this sample, this clonotype turned up a few times. The V call is TRBV5-1, the J call TRBJ2-1, with no clear D. The germline V and J ends were trimmed by 6 bases and 2 bases, with 6 bases remaining between them. The CDR3 extends over 12 amino acids. Germline loops: CDR1 SGHRS, CDR2 YFSETQ. The CDR3 is CASTGAYNEQFF. CDR3 DNA sequence: TGCGCCAGCACCGGAGCCTACAATGAGCAGTTCTTC.

In its sample, this clonotype was seen a few times. The V call is TRBV18, the J call TRBJ2-2; D uncertain. The CDR3 is made up of 15 amino acids. V gave up 0 bases and J gave up 4 bases, with 9 bases separating them. Germline assignment: CDR1 KGHSH and CDR2 LQKENI. As DNA, the CDR3 is TGTGCCAGCTCACCACCGAGGACGTCCACCGGGGAGCTGTTTTTT. Its translation is CASSPPRTSTGELFF.

This clonotype was picked up a small number of times. V and J are TRBV4-1 and TRBJ2-2, with D possibly matching TRBD2 (5 bases). The CDR3 totals 14 residues. The V end was cut by 2 bases, the J end by 13 bases, with 17 bases between. Germline CDR1 MGHRA, CDR2 YSYEKL. This chain's CDR3 is CASSQMTSGIGLFF. Written as DNA, the CDR3 is TGCGCCAGCAGCCAAATGACGAGCGGTATCGGGCTGTTTTTT.

CDR3: CASSARQGWDEQYF. The DNA for the CDR3 is TGTGCCAGCAGTGCTCGACAGGGCTGGGACGAGCAGTACTTC. This rearrangement joins TRBV6-1 to TRBJ2-7; 7 bases map to TRBD1. The CDR3 sequence is 14 residues long. Trimming took 4 bases from V and 5 from J; bases not matched to a gene: 8. Germline V gene sequence: CDR1 MNHNS, CDR2 SASEGT.